Below, 18 T cell receptor beta chains from the same sample are listed, as sequenced in a study of beta chain features in type 1 diabetes. Notes on the study in general: Patients with Type 1 diabetes showed moderately but significantly shorter TCRB CDR3s in all four CD4+ subsets.

For these receptors, no antigen is known. TCRB transcripts that were expressed got sequenced, as all of the isolated RNA had been reverse transcribed. TCRdb keeps only in-frame clones here, not all; method: immunoSEQ multiplex PCR. The sample includes 240,000 or so clones, roughly 14% of them seen just once. The sample was naive CD4+ T cells from blood. All receptors derive from a young man with type 1 diabetes.

In this sample, this clone turned up a few times. V and J are TRBV6-1 and TRBJ1-1, with D perhaps matching TRBD1 (6 bases). The germline V gene encodes CDR1 MNHNS and CDR2 SASEGT. This CDR3 region has 15 residues. V was clipped by 4 bases and J by 1 base, with 13 bases between them. CDR3 protein: CASSATGRENTEAFF. CDR3 nucleotides: TGTGCCAGCAGTGCCACAGGGAGGGAGAACACTGAAGCTTTCTTT.

This clone was picked up a small number of times. The V call is TRBV5-4, the J call TRBJ2-3, with no clear D. Germline V gene sequence: CDR1 SGHNT, CDR2 YYREEE (reference sequence). The CDR3 totals 13 residues. Trimming shortened V by 4 bases and J by 4 bases, and 10 bases separated the two germline ends. CDR3 protein: CASSPEVPDTQYF. In DNA form, the CDR3 reads TGTGCCAGCAGCCCAGAGGTGCCAGATACGCAGTATTTT.

In its sample, this clone was seen a few times. The V and J genes are TRBV19 and TRBJ2-1, with 13 bases lining up with TRBD2. J was trimmed by 0 bases and V by 5 bases; bases with no gene match: 10. The CDR3 is made up of 19 amino acids. The germline V gene has CDR1 LNHDA and CDR2 SQIVND (reference sequence). The CDR3 reads CASSRKGLAGTSSYNEQFF. CDR3 nucleotide sequence: TGTGCCAGTAGTCGGAAGGGACTAGCGGGAACTAGCTCCTACAATGAGCAGTTCTTC.

This clone showed up just a few times. Other DNA sequences in the sample encode the same CDR3. The chain combines TRBV11-2 with TRBJ2-1, with 13 nucleotides matching TRBD2. CDR3 size: 15 residues. Germline-derived CDR1 and CDR2 are SGHAT and FQNNGV. V trimming: 4 bases; J trimming: 4 bases; junction bases outside the gene matches: 1. CDR3 sequence (DNA): TGTGCCAGCAGCTCGGGACTAGCGGGGTACAATGAGCAGTTCTTC. Encoded protein: CASSSGLAGYNEQFF.

The V call is TRBV9, the J call TRBJ2-2, with 7 bases identical to TRBD1. J was trimmed by 6 bases and V by 3 bases; bases with no gene match: 11. The CDR3 sequence is 16 residues long. Germline CDR1 and CDR2: SGDLS and YYNGEE. In DNA, the CDR3 is TGTGCCAGCAGCGCCCCCGGGACAGATTCTCCCGGGGAGCTGTTTTTT. Translating it yields CASSAPGTDSPGELFF.

Turning to this clone: In the same sample, other DNA sequences code for this CDR3. The rearrangement links TRBV5-1 to TRBJ1-1; TRBD1 might be the D (5 bases). The V end was cut by 1 base, the J end by 0 bases, with 7 bases between. The CDR3 contains 14 residues. Germline CDR1 and CDR2: SGHRS and YFSETQ. CDR3 nucleotides: TGCGCCAGCAGCTTGCAGGGTATGAACACTGAAGCTTTCTTT. This gives the protein CASSLQGMNTEAFF. The full variable domain, its missing parts supplied by reference TRBV5-1 and TRBJ1-1, is KAGVTQTPRYLIKTRGQQVTLSCSPISGHRSVSWYQQTPGQGLQFLFEYFSETQRNKGNFPGRFSGRQFSNSRSEMNVSTLELGDSALYLCASSLQGMNTEAFFGQGTRLTVV.

This clone has more than one count but fewer than ten. CDR3 nucleotide sequence: TGTGCCTGGAGTGCCGTTAACTATGGCTACACCTTC. Its protein is CAWSAVNYGYTF. The chain links TRBV30 to TRBJ1-2; D gene uncertain. Germline CDR1 reads GTSNPN; CDR2 reads SVGIG (reference sequence). V was trimmed by 1 base and J by 1 base, leaving 4 bases between them. CDR3 length equals 12 residues.

V gene TRBV5-5 combines with J gene TRBJ2-7; 10 bases are shared with TRBD2. The J segment lost 2 bases and the V segment lost 5 bases, leaving 4 bases of the junction unmatched. The CDR3 extends over 14 amino acids. The V gene's germline CDR1 is SGHKS and CDR2 YYEKEE (reference sequence). The CDR3 DNA reads TGTGCCAGCAGACCGGGACTAGCGACCTACGAGCAGTACTTC. The encoded protein is CASRPGLATYEQYF.

The chain links TRBV6-1 to TRBJ2-1; possibly TRBD2 for D (5 bases). Germline assignment: CDR1 MNHNS and CDR2 SASEGT. CDR3 length: 14 residues. V lost 6 bases, J lost 4 bases, and 13 bases lay in between. The CDR3 coding sequence is TGTGCCAGCAGGGACTTAGCGAAGTACAATGAGCAGTTCTTC. Its translation: CASRDLAKYNEQFF.

This clone was seen a few times. The gene calls are TRBV29-1 and TRBJ2-4; TRBD2 aligns across 7 bases. Germline V gene data show CDR1 as SQVTM and CDR2 as ANQGSEA. V shed 4 bases and J 0 bases; nucleotides not matched to a gene: 3. There are 14 residues in the CDR3. CDR3 DNA: TGCAGCGTTGCGAGCGGGGTAGCCAAAAACATTCAGTACTTC. Its protein product is CSVASGVAKNIQYF.

This chain connects TRBV18 to TRBJ1-1, with 8 nucleotides matching TRBD1. This CDR3 contains 14 residues. Trimming at V came to 4 bases and at J to 7 bases, leaving 8 bases not matched to a gene. Germline V gene sequence: CDR1 KGHSH, CDR2 LQKENI. CDR3 nucleotide sequence: TGTGCCAGCTCACACGCGGACAGGGAAGGTGAAGCTTTCTTT. The encoded protein is CASSHADREGEAFF.

DNA of the CDR3: TGTGCCAGCAGCCTTTCGCTGGGACTAGCGGGAGGATCTTACAATGAGCAGTTCTTC. This sequence encodes CASSLSLGLAGGSYNEQFF. The V and J genes are TRBV4-2 and TRBJ2-1, with 15 bases that match TRBD2. This CDR3 is 19 amino acids long. Germline V gene sequence: CDR1 LGHNA, CDR2 YNFKEQ. V was clipped by 4 bases and J by 4 bases; unmatched bases: 11.

This clone was seen more than once but under ten times. The rearrangement uses TRBV5-4 and TRBJ2-2, with 11 bases fitting TRBD1. Per germline, CDR1 SGHNT and CDR2 YYREEE (reference sequence). This CDR3 has 17 residues. V lost 0 bases and J lost 2; bases outside the gene matches: 3. In DNA, the CDR3 is TGTGCCAGCAGCTTGGCGTGGACAGGGGGCAACACCGGGGAGCTGTTTTTT. It yields the protein CASSLAWTGGNTGELFF.

The chain carries TRBV11-2 and TRBJ2-1; 10 bases align to TRBD1. The CDR3 runs to 15 residues. Trimming cost V 3 bases and J 10 bases; bases outside gene matches: 9. Germline-derived CDR1 and CDR2 are SGHAT and FQNNGV. For the CDR3, the DNA is TGTGCCAGCAGCTTGGGGGGGACAGGGGAATACGAGCAGTTCTTC. Translation gives CASSLGGTGEYEQFF.

The table lists this clone with a few counts. The J gene is TRBJ2-5, the V gene TRBV30; 7 bases map to TRBD1. Looked up from germline, CDR1 is GTSNPN and CDR2 is SVGIG (reference sequence). The CDR3 is 15 amino acids. V was clipped by 1 base and J by 2 bases; unmatched bases: 7. The CDR3 here is CAWSAPGTAQETQYF. CDR3 DNA: TGTGCCTGGAGTGCCCCCGGGACAGCTCAAGAGACCCAGTACTTC.

The J gene is TRBJ2-1, the V gene TRBV19; D perhaps matches TRBD2 (6 bases). CDR1 and CDR2 (germline): LNHDA, SQIVND (reference sequence). The CDR3 runs to 15 residues. Trimming took 3 bases from V and 2 from J, leaving 11 bases between them. The CDR3 spells CASSMFGGTYNEQFF. The CDR3 DNA follows: TGTGCCAGTAGTATGTTTGGGGGGACCTACAATGAGCAGTTCTTC.

The chain has TRBV7-9 and TRBJ2-7; D ambiguous. The CDR3 sequence is 13 residues long. Deletions cut 2 bases from V and 5 bases from J, with 10 bases between. CDR1 SEHNR and CDR2 FQNEAQ come from the germline V gene (reference sequence). In nucleotides, the CDR3 is TGTGCCAGCAGCTTAAGTGCGGCAGACGAGCAGTACTTC. This gives the protein CASSLSAADEQYF. Full variable domain (remainder filled in from reference TRBV7-9 and TRBJ2-7): DTGVSQNPRHKITKRGQNVTFRCDPISEHNRLYWYRQTLGQGPEFLTYFQNEAQLEKSRLLSDRFSAERPKGSFSTLEIQRTEQGDSAMYLCASSLSAADEQYFGPGTRLTVT.

This clone was found a few times. This chain connects TRBV2 to TRBJ2-2, with D possibly being TRBD2 (6 bases). CDR1 is SNHLY and CDR2 is FYNNEI in the germline V gene. Deletions cut 6 bases from V and 4 bases from J, with 15 bases between. This CDR3 has 15 residues. This CDR3 is CASSGVVAATGELFF. The CDR3 nucleotides are TGTGCCAGCAGCGGGGTAGTAGCGGCCACCGGGGAGCTGTTTTTT.